The 3 T cell receptor beta chains presented below share a single source sample, sequenced in a study of T cell responses to AZD1222 COVID-19 vaccine. Measured with immunoSEQ multiplex PCR; TCRdb has only the in-frame clones, and not every one. The table records approximately 150,000 clones, 92% of them present only once. The specimen was peripheral blood, collected 28 days after the second AZD1222 dose. Receptors were obtained from an adult who received the AZD1222 COVID-19 vaccine.

The chain carries TRBV9 and TRBJ1-2, with 9 bases identical to TRBD1. CDR3 length: 14 amino acids. Germline values: CDR1 SGDLS, CDR2 YYNGEE. With 3 bases clipped from V and 6 bases from J, the junction kept 6 bases outside the gene matches. CDR3 in amino acids: CASSAGQGDNGYTF. The DNA of the CDR3 is TGTGCCAGCAGCGCGGGACAGGGAGATAATGGCTACACCTTC.

This chain connects TRBV21-1 to TRBJ2-7; the table's D call TRBD1 went unverified against the DNA. TRBV21-1 is a pseudogene locus. The CDR3 has 18 residues. CDR3 DNA: TGTGCCAGCAGCAAAATTTATCCGAGACAGGCGAGAACCTACGAGCAGTACTTC. As protein: CASSKIYPRQARTYEQYF.

The V call is TRBV19, the J call TRBJ1-5; a possible D gene is TRBD1 (6 bases). This CDR3 has 16 amino acids. Germline CDR1 LNHDA, CDR2 SQIVND (reference sequence). V lost 9 bases to trimming and J lost 3 bases, with 21 bases between them. In DNA, the CDR3 is TGTGCCAGCGCCGAGGGGGGGGATTTTCCCAATCAGCCCCAGCATTTT. This sequence encodes CASAEGGDFPNQPQHF.